This TCR beta chain was sequenced for a study of blood T cell repertoires in COVID-19. Study-wide background: Some COVID-19 samples were acute and others convalescent; all came from the United States, Italy and Spain. In each case, the material was cDNA or gDNA derived from T cells, B-cell-depleted T cells, or PBMCs.

Trimming pared 3 bases from V and 8 bases from J, leaving 11 bases between. CDR1 is SGHRS, CDR2 YFSETQ, per germline. CDR3 size: 13 residues. Turning to this clone: The same CDR3 also results from other DNA sequences found in this sample.

Study processing details: The authors estimated nucleated cell counts from reference gene primer amplification. Using immunoSEQ multiplex PCR, the repertoire was profiled, and TCRdb retains in-frame clones only, with some absent. The V and J calls and clone size come from that table; D and trimming were worked out from the DNA. The sample gives 250,000 or so clones, roughly four fifths of which show up once; 1.5% to 2% is in the top ten. This sequence originates from a man in his thirties or forties who had recovered from COVID-19. This chain uses TRBV5-1 with TRBJ1-4, with D possibly TRBD1 on 6 matching bases. Source material: peripheral blood. This CDR3 is CASSSGQGEKLFF. CDR3 DNA: TGCGCCAGCAGCTCGGGACAAGGGGAAAAACTGTTTTTT.